This section outlines one T cell receptor (beta chain) sequence together with its context. Data came from immunoSEQ multiplex PCR; TCRdb stores just in-frame clones and leaves some out. The sample holds about 320,000 clones; around 89% are singletons and the top ten take around 6%. Looked up from germline, CDR1 is MNHEY and CDR2 is SVGAGI. The V and J ends lost 5 bases and 5 bases, in that order; junction bases with no gene match: 10. This CDR3 spans 15 amino acids. The source of the sample is a study of blood T cell repertoires in COVID-19. About the research overall: T cells, B-cell-depleted T cells, or PBMCs provided the cDNA or gDNA that served as material.

This TCR derives from a man in his late teens or twenties who had recovered from COVID-19. The chain couples TRBV6-5 to TRBJ1-2; 8 bases are shared with TRBD1. Material for sequencing was peripheral blood. CDR3 amino acids: CASSPQGANTYGYTF. The CDR3 nucleotides read TGTGCCAGCAGTCCTCAGGGGGCCAACACTTATGGCTACACCTTC.